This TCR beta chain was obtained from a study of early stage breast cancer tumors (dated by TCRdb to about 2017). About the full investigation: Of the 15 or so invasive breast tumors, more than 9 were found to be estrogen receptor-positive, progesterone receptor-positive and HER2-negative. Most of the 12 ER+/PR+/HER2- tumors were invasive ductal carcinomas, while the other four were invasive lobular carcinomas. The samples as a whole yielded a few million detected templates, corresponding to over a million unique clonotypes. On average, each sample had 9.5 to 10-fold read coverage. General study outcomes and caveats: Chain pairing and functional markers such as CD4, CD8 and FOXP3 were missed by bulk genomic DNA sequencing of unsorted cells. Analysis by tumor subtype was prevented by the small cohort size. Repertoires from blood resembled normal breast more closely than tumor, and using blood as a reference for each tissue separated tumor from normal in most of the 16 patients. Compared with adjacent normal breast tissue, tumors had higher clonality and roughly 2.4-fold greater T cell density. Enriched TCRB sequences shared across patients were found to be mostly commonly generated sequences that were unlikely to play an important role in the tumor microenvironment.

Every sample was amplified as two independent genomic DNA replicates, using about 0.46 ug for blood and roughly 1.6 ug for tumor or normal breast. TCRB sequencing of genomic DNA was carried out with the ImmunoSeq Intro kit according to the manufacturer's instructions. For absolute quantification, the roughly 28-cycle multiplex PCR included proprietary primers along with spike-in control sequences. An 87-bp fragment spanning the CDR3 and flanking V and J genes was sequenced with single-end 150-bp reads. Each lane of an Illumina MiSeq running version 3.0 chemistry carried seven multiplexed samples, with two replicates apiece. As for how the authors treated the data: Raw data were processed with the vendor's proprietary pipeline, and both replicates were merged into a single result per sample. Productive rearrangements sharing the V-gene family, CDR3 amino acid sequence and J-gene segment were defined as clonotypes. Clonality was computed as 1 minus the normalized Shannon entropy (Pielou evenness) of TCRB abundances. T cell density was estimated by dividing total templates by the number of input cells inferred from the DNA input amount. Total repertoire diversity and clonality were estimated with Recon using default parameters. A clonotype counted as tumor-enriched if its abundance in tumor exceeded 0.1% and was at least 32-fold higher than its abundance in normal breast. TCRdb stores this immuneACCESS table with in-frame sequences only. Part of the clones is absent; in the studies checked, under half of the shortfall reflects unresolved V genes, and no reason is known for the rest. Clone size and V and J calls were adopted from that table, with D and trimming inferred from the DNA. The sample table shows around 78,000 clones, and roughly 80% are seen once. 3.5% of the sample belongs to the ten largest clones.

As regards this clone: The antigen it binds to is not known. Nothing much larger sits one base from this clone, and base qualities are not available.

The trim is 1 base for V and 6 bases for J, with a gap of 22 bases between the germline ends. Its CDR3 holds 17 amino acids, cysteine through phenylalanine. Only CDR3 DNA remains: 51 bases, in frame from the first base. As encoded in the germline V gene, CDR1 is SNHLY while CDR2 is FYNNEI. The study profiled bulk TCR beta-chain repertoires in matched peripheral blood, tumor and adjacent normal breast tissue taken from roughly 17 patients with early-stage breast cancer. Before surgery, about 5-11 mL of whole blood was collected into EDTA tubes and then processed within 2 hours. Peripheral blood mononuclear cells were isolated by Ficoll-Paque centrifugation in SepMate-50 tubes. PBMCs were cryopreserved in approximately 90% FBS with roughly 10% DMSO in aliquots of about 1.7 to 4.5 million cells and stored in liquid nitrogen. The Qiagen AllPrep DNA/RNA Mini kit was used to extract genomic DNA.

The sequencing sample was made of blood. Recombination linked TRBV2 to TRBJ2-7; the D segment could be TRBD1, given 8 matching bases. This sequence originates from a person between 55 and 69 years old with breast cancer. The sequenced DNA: TGTGCCAGCAGTGAAGGGGGGGCTCGGACAGGGAGGGGCGAGCAGTACTTC. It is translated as CASSEGGARTGRGEQYF.